The clone carrying this T cell receptor beta chain was seen just once. This CDR3 is 15 amino acids long. V was trimmed by 3 bases and J by 0 bases, leaving 12 bases between them. The germline V gene has CDR1 DFQATT and CDR2 SNEGSKA (reference sequence). As processed by the authors: Reference gene primers were amplified, and this amplification served to estimate nucleated cell counts. Profiling relied on immunoSEQ multiplex PCR, and the TCRdb table lists in-frame clones only, not all of them. The D gene and trimming were derived from the DNA, and the V and J assignments and clone size from that table. The sample lists tens of thousands of clones, more than 85% occurring once. This specimen comes from a study of blood T cell repertoires in COVID-19. In the study overall: Some COVID-19 samples were acute and others convalescent; all came from the United States, Italy and Spain. T cells, B-cell-depleted T cells, or PBMCs provided the cDNA or gDNA that served as material.

The sequence was collected from a human donor in a cohort sampled during active COVID-19. J is TRBJ1-5 and V is TRBV20-1; D possibly corresponds to TRBD1 (6 bases). Sequenced material: peripheral blood. The CDR3 coding sequence is TGCAGTGCTAGTTCAGGGGACCTTAGCAATCAGCCCCAGCATTTT. This translates into CSASSGDLSNQPQHF.